What follows are 8 T cell receptor beta chains derived from one specimen sequenced in a study of T cell repertoires in urothelial bladder cancer. Clones were read by immunoSEQ multiplex PCR, and TCRdb kept only the in-frame ones, dropping some. The table lists fewer than 8,500 clones, 71% of them singletons, with approximately 12% in the top ten. Sequencing was performed on tumor-infiltrating cells from bladder cancer. Receptors were obtained from a human donor with urothelial carcinoma.

This chain joins TRBV21-1 and TRBJ1-5; the table's D gene call, TRBD1, was not cross checked with the DNA. TRBV21-1 represents a pseudogene. This CDR3 region has 18 residues. CDR3 loop: CASSKAGRPPLSNQPQHF. CDR3 DNA: TGTGCCAGCAGCAAAGCGGGCAGGCCCCCTCTAAGCAATCAGCCCCAGCATTTT.

The V call is TRBV13, the J call TRBJ1-2; the D is unclear. The length of the CDR3 is 12 residues. The germline V gene encodes CDR1 PRHDT and CDR2 FYEKMQ (reference sequence). Trimming removed 3 bases at V and 4 bases at J, with 6 bases between. The CDR3 is CASSFGSYGYTF. Written as DNA, the CDR3 is TGTGCCAGCAGCTTTGGATCCTATGGCTACACCTTC.

V gene TRBV18 combines with J gene TRBJ2-1; 9 nucleotides line up with TRBD1. V was pared by 3 bases and J by 3 bases, with 3 bases of the junction left unmatched. The germline V gene has CDR1 KGHSH and CDR2 LQKENI. The CDR3 contains 15 residues. The CDR3 sequence is CASSPGQGNYNEQFF. In nucleotides, the CDR3 is TGTGCCAGCTCACCGGGACAGGGAAACTACAATGAGCAGTTCTTC. Full variable domain (remainder filled in from reference TRBV18 and TRBJ2-1): NAGVMQNPRHLVRRRGQEARLRCSPMKGHSHVYWYRQLPEEGLKFMVYLQKENIIDESGMPKERFSAEFPKEGPSILRIQQVVRGDSAAYFCASSPGQGNYNEQFFGPGTRLTVL.

The gene calls are TRBV9 and TRBJ2-3; a weak D match, TRBD2 (6 bases). Germline V gene lookup returns CDR1 SGDLS and CDR2 YYNGEE. CDR3 size: 17 residues. V lost 3 bases and J lost 6, with 23 bases in between. In DNA form, the CDR3 reads TGTGCCAGCAGCGGCCCCCCGTGGGCGGGGCTGCAGGATACGCAGTATTTT. The encoded protein is CASSGPPWAGLQDTQYF.

The sample holds a few counts of this clone. The CDR3 coding sequence is TGCGCCAGCAGCTTGGGTGGGACAGAGAATTCACCCCTCCACTTT. It yields the protein CASSLGGTENSPLHF. The V and J genes are TRBV5-1 and TRBJ1-6, with 7 bases fitting TRBD1. This CDR3 comprises 15 residues. Unmatched junction bases numbered 4, after V lost 0 bases and J lost 7 bases. Germline lookup yields CDR1 SGHRS and CDR2 YFSETQ.

This clone occurred a few times. The V gene is TRBV19, the J gene TRBJ1-2; unclear D gene. CDR1 is LNHDA and CDR2 is SQIVND in the germline V gene (reference sequence). The CDR3 is 16 amino acids. Trimming cost V 3 bases and J 0 bases, with 14 bases left between them. CDR3 region: CASSILGNVANYGYTF. The CDR3 DNA is TGTGCCAGTAGTATTCTCGGTAACGTAGCTAACTATGGCTACACCTTC.

This chain connects TRBV10-3 to TRBJ1-5; possible D gene TRBD1, 6 bases. The CDR3 consists of 13 residues. V shed 2 bases and J shed 4 bases, with 6 bases lying between them. In germline, CDR1 is ENHRY, CDR2 SYGVKD. The CDR3 coding sequence is TGTGCCATCAGTGAGGGACAGAATCAGCCCCAGCATTTT. This translates into CAISEGQNQPQHF.

This rearrangement joins TRBV7-2 to TRBJ2-2; 8 bases fit TRBD2. V lost 2 bases, J lost 4 bases, and 3 bases stayed unmatched. Germline CDR1 SGHTA, CDR2 FQGNSA. The CDR3 length is 15 residues. Here the CDR3 DNA reads TGTGCCAGCAGCTTATTAGCGGGGAGCACCGGGGAGCTGTTTTTT. Amino acid sequence: CASSLLAGSTGELFF.